Listed here are 19 T cell receptor beta chains from one sample, sequenced in a study of T cells in Graves' hyperthyroidism and ophthalmopathy (dated by TCRdb to about 2019). The library was prepared using multiplex PCR. Reads for this sample came from an Illumina HiSeq 2000. The TCR beta CDR3 regions were amplified from RNA transcripts. The TCR CDR3 was subjected to a first round of RT-PCR using the HTBI primer set and the Qiagen OneStep RT-PCR kit. TCRdb reworked the public reads: Q25 trimming with fastp, MiXCR clone assembly, productive beta chains retained. Each CDR3 protein appears once, grouped with its most common genes and DNA. Recorded for this sample are nearly 600,000 distinct CDR3 sequences; 12% to 15% of them occurred a single time. Approximately 6.4% of the sample rests with the top ten. The sequenced sample was blood. The receptors stem from a young woman with Graves' ophthalmopathy.

This clonotype occurred once. The chain couples TRBV4-1 to TRBJ2-1; 9 nucleotides align to TRBD2. V lost 4 bases to trimming and J lost 4 bases; unmatched junction nucleotides: 8. The CDR3 loop spans 16 amino acids. Germline CDR1 is MGHRA and CDR2 is YSYEKL. CDR3 loop: CASSPLRGLAYNEQFF. As DNA, the CDR3 is TGCGCCAGCAGCCCCCTCCGGGGACTAGCTTACAATGAGCAGTTCTTC.

This clonotype appeared a few times. The V and J genes are TRBV20-1 and TRBJ1-2; 7 bases map to TRBD1. CDR3 length: 16 amino acids. In germline, CDR1 is DFQATT, CDR2 SNEGSKA (reference sequence). The junction had 13 bases not matched to a gene; V was cut back by 2 bases and J by 4 bases. CDR3 loop: CSARHRVQGWGYGYTF. The DNA for the CDR3 is TGCAGTGCTAGACACCGAGTACAGGGGTGGGGCTATGGCTACACCTTC.

This clonotype has at least ten counts. The DNA of the CDR3 is TGTGCCAGCACCCCGAAGGGCGGGAGGACACACGAGCAGTACTTC. Its translation is CASTPKGGRTHEQYF. V usage is TRBV27 and J usage is TRBJ2-7; 8 nucleotides align to TRBD2. CDR3 length equals 15 residues. CDR1 is MNHEY, CDR2 SMNVEV, per germline (reference sequence). J was trimmed by 5 bases and V by 7 bases; bases with no gene match: 13.

In the case of this clonotype: A much larger clone is a single base away; this may be a read error. V usage is TRBV5-1 and J usage is TRBJ1-1; D unresolved. The V end was cut by 1 base, the J end by 0 bases, with 10 bases between. The V gene's germline CDR1 is SGHRS and CDR2 YFSETQ. This CDR3 is built from 15 residues. The CDR3 reads CASSLMDFLNTEAFF. The CDR3 DNA sequence: TGCGCCAGCAGCTTGATGGACTTTCTGAACACTGAAGCTTTCTTT.

The sample holds many counts of this clonotype. The rearrangement uses TRBV20-1 and TRBJ2-3; perhaps TRBD1 as D (5 bases). V was pared by 6 bases and J by 1 base, with 11 bases between. From germline, CDR1 is DFQATT and CDR2 SNEGSKA (reference sequence). CDR3 length equals 13 residues. The CDR3, as DNA: TGCAGTGCCTCAGGGTGGGGCACAGATACGCAGTATTTT. Translated: CSASGWGTDTQYF.

This clonotype was recorded many times. The gene calls are TRBV28 and TRBJ2-3; TRBD2 matches 9 bases. In germline, CDR1 is MDHEN, CDR2 SYDVKM. V dropped 7 bases and J dropped 2; count of bases not matched to a gene: 16. This CDR3 contains 18 residues. DNA of the CDR3: TGTGCCAGCACTCTCTTTCGGGCTAGCGGGATTCTCACAGATACGCAGTATTTT. Translation gives CASTLFRASGILTDTQYF. Full variable domain (missing parts from reference TRBV28 and TRBJ2-3): DVKVTQSSRYLVKRTGEKVFLECVQDMDHENMFWYRQDPGLGLRLIYFSYDVKMKEKGDIPEGYSVSREKKERFSLILESASTNQTSMYLCASTLFRASGILTDTQYFGPGTRLTVL.

This clonotype was picked up many times. CDR3 DNA: TGTGCCAGCAGCCGGACAGGAGGGGTGTACGAGCAGTACTTC. Residues: CASSRTGGVYEQYF. The chain links TRBV7-2 to TRBJ2-7, with D possibly TRBD1 on 7 matching bases. The CDR3 loop spans 14 amino acids. CDR1 SGHTA and CDR2 FQGNSA come from the germline V gene. Deletions cut 5 bases from V and 4 bases from J, with 15 bases between.

This clonotype was picked up many times. The J gene is TRBJ2-1, the V gene TRBV27, with D tentatively TRBD1 or TRBD2 (5 bases each). There are 15 residues in the CDR3. V shed 3 bases and J shed 10 bases, with 19 bases lying between them. In germline, CDR1 is MNHEY, CDR2 SMNVEV (reference sequence). CDR3 region: CASSFRPTLAGEQFF. The CDR3 bases are TGTGCCAGCAGTTTCCGACCGACGCTAGCAGGGGAGCAGTTCTTC.

Ten or more counts support this clonotype. J is TRBJ2-1 and V is TRBV7-2, with 14 positions matching TRBD2. The CDR3 loop spans 16 amino acids. CDR1 SGHTA and CDR2 FQGNSA come from the germline V gene. Germline trimming cut 4 bases from V and 9 bases from J; bases unmatched to any gene: 8. CDR3 sequence reads: CASSSGLAGVAVEQFF. The CDR3 coding sequence is TGTGCCAGCAGCTCGGGACTAGCGGGAGTTGCGGTTGAGCAGTTCTTC.

The rearrangement links TRBV6-2 or TRBV6-3 to TRBJ2-2, with a tentative D call TRBD2 (6 bases). The CDR3 is 15 amino acids. Looked up from germline, CDR1 is MNHEY and CDR2 is SVGEGT. Trimming pared 5 bases from V and 3 bases from J, leaving 13 bases between. Here the CDR3 DNA reads TGTGCCAGCAGTCTTAGGGACTCCGACACCGGGGAGCTGTTTTTT. Amino acid sequence: CASSLRDSDTGELFF.

The chain combines TRBV27 with TRBJ2-7; 10 bases match TRBD2. In germline, CDR1 is MNHEY, CDR2 SMNVEV (reference sequence). V shed 5 bases, J shed 7 bases, and the junction held 8 bases outside the gene matches. There are 14 residues in the CDR3. The CDR3 coding sequence is TGTGCCAGCAGTCAAAGCGGGAGGGCCCGTGAGCAGTACTTC. Translated, it gives CASSQSGRAREQYF.

This chain links TRBV5-1 with TRBJ1-1; D may be TRBD1 (5 bases). The germline CDR1 and CDR2 sequences are SGHRS and YFSETQ. The CDR3 has 18 residues. V was clipped by 4 bases and J by 2 bases, with 24 bases between them. For the CDR3, the DNA is TGCGCCAGCAGCGGCACCCCGGGCGTAGAAGGGGTTAACACTGAAGCTTTCTTT. Translated, it gives CASSGTPGVEGVNTEAFF.

This clonotype was detected ten times or more. V and J are TRBV7-3 and TRBJ2-4, with D possibly being TRBD1 or TRBD2 (5 bases each). This CDR3 contains 18 residues. In germline, CDR1 is SGHTA, CDR2 FQGTGA. V was clipped by 5 bases and J by 7 bases, with 27 bases between them. This CDR3 reads CASSPQGSGNLGDNIQYF. CDR3 bases: TGTGCCAGCAGCCCGCAGGGTTCGGGGAACCTGGGGGATAACATTCAGTACTTC.

This clonotype was seen ten or more times. The J gene is TRBJ2-7, the V gene TRBV4-1; possibly TRBD2 for D (6 bases). V was clipped by 1 base and J by 0 bases, with 7 bases between them. CDR1 is MGHRA, CDR2 YSYEKL, per germline. The CDR3 is made up of 14 amino acids. This CDR3 is CASSQVGSSYEQYF. For the CDR3, the DNA is TGCGCCAGCAGCCAAGTCGGGAGCTCCTACGAGCAGTACTTC.

This clonotype was observed once. A much larger clone differs from this one at a single base, so this may be a read error. The chain carries TRBV29-1 and TRBJ2-5; a weak D match, TRBD2 (7 bases). Trimming removed 5 bases from V and 7 bases from J, with 14 bases in between. This CDR3 contains 12 residues. The germline V gene encodes CDR1 SQVTM and CDR2 ANQGSEA. The CDR3 DNA is TGCAGCGTTATCTTAGGGGGGGGGACCCAGTACTTC. Amino acids: CSVILGGGTQYF.

Of note for this clonotype: This may stem from a read error, because a much larger clone lies one nucleotide away. Because the CDR3 is missing its conserved closing phenylalanine or tryptophan, this is likely a read error. The V gene is TRBV4-1, the J gene TRBJ2-7, with 7 bases that match TRBD1. The CDR3 has 15 amino acids. V was pared by 3 bases and J by 2 bases, with 7 bases of the junction left unmatched. Germline CDR1 and CDR2: MGHRA and YSYEKL. CDR3 loop: CASSHLGQDPYEQYL. The CDR3 bases are TGCGCCAGCAGCCACCTCGGACAGGACCCCTACGAGCAGTACCTC.

This clonotype was observed at least ten times. The chain combines TRBV28 with TRBJ2-3; 9 nucleotides match TRBD1. From germline, CDR1 is MDHEN and CDR2 SYDVKM. The CDR3 runs 18 residues. Trimming took 1 base from V and 2 from J; bases not matched to a gene: 10. CDR3 protein: CASSLYSQGQGNTDTQYF. CDR3 sequence (DNA): TGTGCCAGCAGTTTATACTCTCAGGGACAGGGAAACACAGATACGCAGTATTTT.

The chain links TRBV10-3 to TRBJ2-7; 8 bases agree with TRBD2. Germline CDR1 reads ENHRY; CDR2 reads SYGVKD. Trimming removed 0 bases from V and 3 bases from J; junction bases left unmatched: 7. This CDR3 comprises 16 residues. CDR3 residues: CAISESSGRVDYEQYF. CDR3 nucleotide sequence: TGTGCCATCAGTGAGTCGAGCGGGAGAGTAGACTACGAGCAGTACTTC.

This clonotype was picked up a small number of times. V usage is TRBV7-3 and J usage is TRBJ2-1; 11 bases map to TRBD2. Losses at the gene ends were 3 bases for V and 0 bases for J; bases not matched to a gene: 4. This CDR3 contains 17 residues. Germline CDR1 and CDR2: SGHTA and FQGTGA. In DNA, the CDR3 is TGTGCCAGCAGCTTTAGCGGGAGGGGTATCTCCTACAATGAGCAGTTCTTC. It is translated as CASSFSGRGISYNEQFF.